This TCR beta chain was documented in a study of early T cells in non-severe SARS-CoV-2 infection. In the study overall: It was bulk RNA from unsorted whole blood that was sequenced, and the chains were unpaired.

Researchers tagged individual cDNA molecules with unique molecular identifiers. TCRdb processed the 5' RACE reads anew with MiXCR; each CDR3 protein has one entry. The data show tens of thousands of distinct CDR3 sequences, 9% to 15% seen once. This clonotype was picked up many times. Its matching antigen is unknown. General study points: Matching against VDJdb likely underestimated virus-specific expansions, favoring anti-spike CD8.

The V gene end was trimmed by 1 base and the J gene end by 2 bases; junction bases not matched to a gene: 6. Germline CDR1 and CDR2: SGHDN and FVKESK. This CDR3 comprises 17 residues. This chain connects TRBV14 to TRBJ2-2; 8 bases match TRBD2. This TCR was recovered from an adult who was a healthcare worker with PCR-confirmed SARS-CoV-2 infection or an uninfected control (not recorded which). The material sequenced was whole blood. CDR3: CASSQVTSALNTGELFF. In nucleotides, the CDR3 is TGTGCCAGCAGCCAAGTGACTAGCGCGCTCAACACCGGGGAGCTGTTTTTT. The full variable domain, with the rest looked up from reference TRBV14 and TRBJ2-2, is EAGVTQFPSHSVIEKGQTVTLRCDPISGHDNLYWYRRVMGKEIKFLLHFVKESKQDESGMPNNRFLAERTGGTYSTLKVQPAELEDSGVYFCASSQVTSALNTGELFFGEGSRLTVL.